This TCR beta chain was recorded in a study of OX40 agonist ivuxolimab in advanced cancers. The protocol was immunoSEQ multiplex PCR, while the TCRdb copy is restricted to in-frame clones and leaves out a portion. Of roughly 58,000 clones in the sample, 87% were seen once. Study-wide points: Undetermined was the antigen specificity of the expanded peripheral T cells. At doses 0.1 to 3.0 mg/kg, CD4+ and CD8+ clones expanded.

Notes on this clone: The antigen remains undetermined.

The sequences come from CD4+ or CD8+ T cells sorted from blood, collected in a trial of the OX40 agonist ivuxolimab. This clonotype was sampled from an adult with an advanced solid tumor such as melanoma, head and neck, liver or kidney cancer.

CDR3 coding DNA: TGTGCCAGTAGTATAGATCCTGGACAGGGATCGTTCTTC. Translated: CASSIDPGQGSFF. The rearrangement joins TRBV19 to TRBJ2-1; 8 positions agree with TRBD1. Per germline, CDR1 LNHDA and CDR2 SQIVND (reference sequence). The CDR3 consists of 13 residues. Germline trimming cut 0 bases from V and 15 bases from J; bases unmatched to any gene: 7.